This T cell receptor (beta chain) was recorded in a study of T cell changes during pregnancy in multiple sclerosis. TCRdb's table, derived via immunoSEQ multiplex PCR, lists solely in-frame clones and lacks some. The sample lists 120,000 or so clones, under 95% occurring once. V was pared by 4 bases and J by 6 bases, with 8 bases of the junction left unmatched. CDR1 and CDR2 (germline): MDHEN, SYDVKM. CDR3 length: 15 amino acids. Sequencing used peripheral blood, obtained before pregnancy. The chain recombines TRBV28 with TRBJ2-4; 8 bases are a match to TRBD2. This TCR came from a female donor with multiple sclerosis, enrolled in a pregnancy study. For the CDR3, the DNA is TGTGCCAGCAGTTACCCCCGGGAGGGCCCAAACATTCAGTACTTC. Amino acids: CASSYPREGPNIQYF.